The following is a TCR beta chain sequence with its context. Its target is not known. One junction end does not reproduce the germline sequence, and a read error may be involved. Both 60 Vbeta primers and 13 Jbeta primers went into the PCR. TCRdb's copy holds only in-frame clones and misses some; the assay was immunoSEQ multiplex PCR. The sample lists around 220,000 clones, 65% to 90% occurring once. The data originate from a study of cytomegalovirus exposure and HLA in healthy donors. Overall study: Researchers previously reported finding 90 million to 120 million unique TCR beta sequences from some 180 million T cells. Study results and caveats: Sequencing depth across donors, presence/absence analyses assumed, was roughly uniform. Accurate predictions that matched the HLA-A and HLA-B alleles of most subjects were reportedly made from TCR beta sequences. Indistinguishability led to the exclusion of some V segments, TRBV6-2 and TRBV6-3 included.

CDR1 is MDHEN and CDR2 is SYDVKM in the germline V gene. This CDR3 comprises 15 residues. This chain links TRBV28 with TRBJ1-5; D gene unclear. This receptor was obtained from a girl aged 10-17 years in good health and CMV-seronegative. What was sequenced was PBMCs. Here the CDR3 reads CASILHNLSNQPQHF. CDR3 nucleotide sequence: TGTGCCAGCATTTTACACAACCTTAGCAATCAGCCCCAGCATTTT.